This T cell receptor beta chain was documented in a study of shared clonotypes between healthy human individuals. Study-wide findings and caveats: Deeper or shallower sequencing was expected to change how clonotypes are shared among donors. Compared with clonotypes that all four donors shared, non-shared clonotypes had lower generation probabilities.

Authors' methods: Filtering was not the same, since immunoSEQ gave junction-only sequences without quality scores. Repertoires were generated with immunoSEQ multiplex PCR, while TCRdb's copy carries only in-frame clones and drops some. V, J and clone size reflect that table, while D and trimming were determined from the DNA. The sample includes around 2.5 million clones, 90% to 95% of them seen just once. Concerning this clone: Its specificity is not known.

The CDR3 covers 11 residues. Trimming removed 4 bases from V and 6 bases from J, with 6 bases in between. The germline CDR1 and CDR2 sequences are MGHRA and YSYEKL. Sequenced material: naive CD4+ T cells from PBMCs. Described subset: CD45RA+ positively selected. The gene calls are TRBV4-1 and TRBJ1-1, with a tentative D call TRBD1 (5 bases). This TCR was recovered from a young man in good health. Some clones in this sample may be carry-over from other donors' samples. The CDR3 nucleotides read TGCGCCAGCAGCCGACAGTCTGAAGCTTTCTTT. Encoded protein: CASSRQSEAFF.